This T cell receptor (beta chain) was identified in a study of T cell responses to AZD1222 COVID-19 vaccine. Study-level findings and limits: Donor demographics were predominantly white British with a female majority; clonal diversity may be underestimated. Regions 160-218 and 743-854 held dominance among vaccine-associated CD4 TCRs, which spanned spike.

The trim removed 0 bases at V and 1 base at J, leaving 15 bases unmatched. The germline gives CDR1 SNHLY, CDR2 FYNNEI. The CDR3 is 21 amino acids. The protocol was immunoSEQ multiplex PCR, while the TCRdb copy is restricted to in-frame clones and leaves out a portion. The sample lists approximately 100,000 clones; approximately 90% were seen once. The sample holds a few counts of this clone. Its antigen is not identified. V usage is TRBV2 and J usage is TRBJ2-7, with 13 bases that match TRBD2. This TCR came from an adult who received the AZD1222 COVID-19 vaccine. Sample: peripheral blood, taken 28 days after the second AZD1222 dose. CDR3 nucleotides: TGTGCCAGCAGTGAAGCGCTAGGACTAGCGGGAGTCAAGATGGGTTCCTACGAGCAGTACTTC. Translating it yields CASSEALGLAGVKMGSYEQYF.